This T cell receptor beta chain was retrieved from a study of tumor-infiltrating lymphocytes in primary liver carcinoma. CDR3 length: 12 amino acids. Trimming removed 7 bases at V and 10 bases at J, with 14 bases between. Germline assignment: CDR1 SGHTA and CDR2 FQGTGA. Making TCR beta cDNA involved around 500 ng total RNA and a constant-region primer. For TCR beta, libraries were produced by three nested multiplex PCR rounds using slightly modified ARM-PCR. The first two PCR rounds used TRBV1-TRBV30 primers with a Cbeta primer, approximately 9 cycles each. TCRdb reanalysed the multiplex PCR reads using MiXCR and keeps one entry per CDR3 protein. The sample contains about 100,000 distinct CDR3 sequences, around 66% of which appear only once. Co-extraction yielded RNA and DNA from 20-30 mg of unsorted bulk tissue.

The receptor was derived from a woman aged 55 to 70 with primary liver carcinoma and hepatitis B virus infection. The source material was liver tumor tissue from sampling region 2. As to subset: tumor region T2, inferior pole. The rearrangement joins TRBV7-3 to TRBJ2-1; possible D gene TRBD1, 6 bases. The CDR3 coding sequence is TGTGCCAGCACCCCAAACAGGGAAGAGCAGTTCTTC. As protein: CASTPNREEQFF.